Detailed here is one T cell receptor (beta chain). As originally analysed: Nucleated cell counts were estimated from reference gene primer amplification. Libraries were prepared by immunoSEQ multiplex PCR; TCRdb keeps only in-frame clonotypes and omits some of them. The DNA was the basis for D and trimming; V, J and clone size are from that table. The sample lists more than 300,000 clones; more than 85% were seen once. The data stem from a study of blood T cell repertoires in COVID-19. V lost 2 bases to trimming and J lost 0 bases; unmatched junction nucleotides: 1. From germline, CDR1 is LNHDA and CDR2 SQIVND (reference sequence). CDR3 length: 15 residues.

The V gene is TRBV19, the J gene TRBJ1-5; TRBD1 matches at 7 bases. This clonotype was sampled from a woman aged 25-40 years who had been exposed to COVID-19. Sequencing used PBMCs or T cells enriched from blood (not recorded which). CDR3 in DNA: TGTGCCAGTAGTATATGGGACAGTAGCAATCAGCCCCAGCATTTT. Translating gives CASSIWDSSNQPQHF.